This is a list of T cell receptor beta chains from one sample in a study of T cells in Graves' hyperthyroidism and ophthalmopathy. Via MiXCR, TCRdb re-called the multiplex PCR reads, giving one row per CDR3 protein. The data contain 370,000 or so distinct CDR3 sequences, about 13% of them singletons. Sequencing used blood. These receptors were obtained from a man aged 25-40 years with Graves' hyperthyroidism that later progressed to Graves' ophthalmopathy. Both conserved end residues are part of each CDR3. A D gene is named only where the DNA matches it firmly. Only some rows state a clone size, as once, few, many or a class for expanded clones.

d_call j_call clone_size v_call cdr3_aa cdr3_nt
- TRBJ2-7 few TRBV20-1 CSGITGRGLYEQYF TGCAGTGGAATCACAGGGCGCGGTCTCTACGAGCAGTACTTC
- TRBJ2-7 many TRBV7-8 CASSLVRANYEQYF TGTGCCAGCAGCTTAGTTAGAGCTAACTACGAGCAGTACTTC
TRBD2 TRBJ2-1 - TRBV11-2 CASSLDRAGGHNEQFF TGTGCCAGCAGCTTAGATCGGGCGGGGGGGCATAATGAGCAGTTCTTC
TRBD2 TRBJ2-1 - TRBV30 CAWTPSGGGCYNEQSF TGTGCCTGGACGCCAAGCGGGGGTGGGTGCTACAATGAGCAGAGCTTC
- TRBJ2-7 many TRBV12-3/TRBV12-4 CASSWDGYEQYF TGTGCCAGCAGTTGGGACGGCTACGAGCAGTACTTC
- TRBJ2-1 many TRBV20-1 CSARDRDPSSYNEQFF TGCAGTGCTAGAGATCGGGACCCTAGCTCCTACAATGAGCAGTTCTTC
- TRBJ1-1 many TRBV30 CAWSVVTEAFF TGTGCCTGGAGTGTCGTCACTGAAGCTTTCTTT
TRBD1 TRBJ1-5 - TRBV10-3 CAISGQGAGQPQHF TGTGCCATCAGCGGACAGGGGGCAGGTCAGCCCCAGCATTTT
- TRBJ1-1 many TRBV11-2 CASSGMGGTEAFF TGTGCCAGCAGCGGGATGGGCGGTACTGAAGCTTTCTTT
- TRBJ1-5 - TRBV5-1 CASSLGAGVGQPQHF TGCGCCAGCAGCTTGGGCGCAGGGGTAGGTCAGCCCCAGCATTTT
TRBD2 TRBJ2-4 few TRBV4-1 CASSQALAGRAKNIQYF TGCGCCAGCAGCCAAGCTTTAGCGGGGCGAGCCAAAAACATTCAGTACTTC
- TRBJ1-5 many TRBV10-3 CAIKGVGGNQPQHF TGTGCCATCAAGGGGGTGGGGGGCAATCAGCCCCAGCATTTT